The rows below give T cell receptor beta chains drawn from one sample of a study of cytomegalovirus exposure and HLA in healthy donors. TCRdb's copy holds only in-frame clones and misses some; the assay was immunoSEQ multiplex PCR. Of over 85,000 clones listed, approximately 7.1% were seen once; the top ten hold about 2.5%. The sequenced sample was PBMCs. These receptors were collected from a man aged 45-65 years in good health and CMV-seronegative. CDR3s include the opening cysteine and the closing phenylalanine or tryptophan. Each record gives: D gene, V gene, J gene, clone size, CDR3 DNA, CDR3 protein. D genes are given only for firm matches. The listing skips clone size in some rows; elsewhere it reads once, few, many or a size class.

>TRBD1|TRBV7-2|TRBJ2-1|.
TGTGCCAGCAGCCCGTGGGGACAGGCCATCAATGAGCAGTTCTTC
CASSPWGQAINEQFF
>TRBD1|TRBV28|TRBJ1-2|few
TGTGCCAGCAGTCCTCCGGACAGGGGTCGAGGGGGAGATGGCTACACCTTC
CASSPPDRGRGGDGYTF
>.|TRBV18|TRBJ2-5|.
TGTGCCAGCTCCCGGGTCAGATTCGAGACCCAGTACTTC
CASSRVRFETQYF
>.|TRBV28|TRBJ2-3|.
TGTGCCAGCAGTTTATTCGGGAACTCACTCGATAGCAATCAGCCCCAGTATTTT
CASSLFGNSLDSNQPQYF
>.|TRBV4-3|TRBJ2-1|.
TGCGCCAGCAGCCAGGGACTTTACAATGAGCAGTTCTTC
CASSQGLYNEQFF
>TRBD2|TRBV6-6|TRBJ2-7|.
TGTGCCAGCAGCACGACCGGGACTAGCTCTTACGAGCAGTACTTC
CASSTTGTSSYEQYF
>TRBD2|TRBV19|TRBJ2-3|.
TGTGCCAGTAGCTTCAGCGGGGATGGTACAGATACGCAGTATTTT
CASSFSGDGTDTQYF
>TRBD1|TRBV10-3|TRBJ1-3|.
TGTGCCATCAGCAAAAACAGGGGTGAAAACACCATATATTTT
CAISKNRGENTIYF
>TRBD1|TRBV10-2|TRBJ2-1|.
TGCGCCAGCAGGGGACAGGGAGGAAGGAATGAGCAGTTCTTC
CASRGQGGRNEQFF
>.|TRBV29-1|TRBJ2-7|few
TGCAGCGTTTTAGATTTCGAGCAGTACTTC
CSVLDFEQYF
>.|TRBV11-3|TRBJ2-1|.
TGTGCCAGCAGCTCCACGTCGGATGAGCAGTTCTTC
CASSSTSDEQFF
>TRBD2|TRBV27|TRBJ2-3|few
TGTGCCAGCAGTTTTCTGGGACTAGCGGGCACAGATACGCAGTATTTT
CASSFLGLAGTDTQYF
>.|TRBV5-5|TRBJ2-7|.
TGTGCCTCAGCGACAGCCTCCTACGAGCAGTACTTC
CASATASYEQYF
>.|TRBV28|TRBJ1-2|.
TGTGCCAGCACCCCCATGGGGGGGGATAACTATGGCTACACCTTC
CASTPMGGDNYGYTF
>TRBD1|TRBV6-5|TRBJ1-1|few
TGTGCCAGCAGAACCGGACAGGGTTTGAACACTGAAGCTTTCTTT
CASRTGQGLNTEAFF
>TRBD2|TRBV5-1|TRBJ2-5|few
TGCGCCAGCAGCTTGGCGCTCTCTAGCGGGGAGACCCAGTACTTC
CASSLALSSGETQYF
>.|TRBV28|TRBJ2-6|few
TGTGCCACCCTAGAGGGGGGGCCTGGGGCCAACGTCCTGACTTTC
CATLEGGPGANVLTF
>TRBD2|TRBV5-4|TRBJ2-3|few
TGTGCCAGCACCCCGGGAGGGCCGGGTACGCAGTATTTT
CASTPGGPGTQYF
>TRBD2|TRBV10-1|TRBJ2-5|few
TGCGCCAGCCCCGGCGCGGGGGGGGCGGATGGGGAGACCCAGTACTTC
CASPGAGGADGETQYF
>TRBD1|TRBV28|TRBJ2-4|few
TGTGCCAGCAGTTTGTTCGGGACAGGGGGTAGGGGCATTCAGTACTTC
CASSLFGTGGRGIQYF
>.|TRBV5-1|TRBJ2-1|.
TGCGCCAGCAGCTTACAGGGTGGTCGTGAGCAGTTCTTC
CASSLQGGREQFF
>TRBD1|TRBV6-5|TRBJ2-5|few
TGTGCCAGCAGCAGTACGGGACAGGAAAAAGAGACCCAGTACTTC
CASSSTGQEKETQYF
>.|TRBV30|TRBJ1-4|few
TGTGCCTGCAACATTGCAACTAATGAAAAACTGTTTTTT
CACNIATNEKLFF
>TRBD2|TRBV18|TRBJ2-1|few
TGTGCCAGCTCACCACTCCCCGCTAGCGGGAGGGCCGGCAATGAGCAGTTCTTC
CASSPLPASGRAGNEQFF
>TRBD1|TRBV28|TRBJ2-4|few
TGTGCCAGCAGCCCGTCTAAAACAACAGGGGACCACCGTCCGTACTTC
CASSPSKTTGDHRPYF
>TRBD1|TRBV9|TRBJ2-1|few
TGTGCCAGCAGCCGTAGGACAGGAACATACAATGAGCAGTTCTTC
CASSRRTGTYNEQFF
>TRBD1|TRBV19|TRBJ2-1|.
TGTGCCAGTAGTGTGACAGGGCTCAATGAGCAGTTCTTC
CASSVTGLNEQFF
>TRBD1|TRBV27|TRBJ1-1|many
TGTGCCAGCAGTTTAGAGGGGGCGACTGAAGCTTTCTTT
CASSLEGATEAFF
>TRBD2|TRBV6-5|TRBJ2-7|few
TGTGCCAGCAGTTACTCGGGGACTAGCGGGAGTTGGGAGCAGTACTTC
CASSYSGTSGSWEQYF
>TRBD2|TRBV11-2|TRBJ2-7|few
TGTGCCAGCAGCTCTTCACGGGTAGCGGGAGTTAAGTACGAGCAGTACTTC
CASSSSRVAGVKYEQYF
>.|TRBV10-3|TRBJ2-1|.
TGTGCCATCAGTCCCCTCCTCAATGAGCAGTTCTTC
CAISPLLNEQFF
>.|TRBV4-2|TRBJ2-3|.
TGTGCCAGCAGCCCACAGGGGGGGCGTCTTTCCACAGATACGCAGTATTTT
CASSPQGGRLSTDTQYF
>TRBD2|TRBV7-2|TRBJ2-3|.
TGTGCCAGCAGCCCTCCGAAGCGGGGTCGGGACACAGATACGCAGTATTTT
CASSPPKRGRDTDTQYF
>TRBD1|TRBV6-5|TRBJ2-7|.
TGTGCCAGCAGTTACTCGAGCGACAGGGGCCTTGGGGAGCAGTACTTC
CASSYSSDRGLGEQYF
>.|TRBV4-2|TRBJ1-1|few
TGTGCCAGCAGCCGAGAAAGCGCGACCCTGAGGGTGAACACTGAAGCTTTCTTT
CASSRESATLRVNTEAFF
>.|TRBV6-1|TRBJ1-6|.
TGTGCCAGCAGTCCTCAGGGGTATAATTCACCCCTCCACTTT
CASSPQGYNSPLHF
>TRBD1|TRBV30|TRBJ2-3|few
TGTGCCTGGAACCTAGGACAGGGGCCCAAAGATACGCAGTATTTT
CAWNLGQGPKDTQYF
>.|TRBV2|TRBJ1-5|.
TGTGCCAGCAATCGGGATCAGCAGGGGACCCAGCATTTT
CASNRDQQGTQHF
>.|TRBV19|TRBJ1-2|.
TGTGCCAGTAGTATTGGTTGGACAGCCAGAGCTAACTATGGCTACACCTTC
CASSIGWTARANYGYTF
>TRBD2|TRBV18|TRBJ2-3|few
TGTGCCAGCTCACCACGGGCGGGGGGCCAGCAAACGCAGTATTTT
CASSPRAGGQQTQYF
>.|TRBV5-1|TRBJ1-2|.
TGCGCCAGCAGCTTGCAGGGTAGGAACTATGGCTACACCTTC
CASSLQGRNYGYTF
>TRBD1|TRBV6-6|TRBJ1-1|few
TGTGCCAGCAGTTATACGGGACAGGGGGCCACTGAAGCTTTCTTT
CASSYTGQGATEAFF
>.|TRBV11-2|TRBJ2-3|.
TGTGCCAGCAGCTCGGACTACGGCGGCGTGGATACGCAGTATTTT
CASSSDYGGVDTQYF
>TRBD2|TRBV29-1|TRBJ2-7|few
TGCAGCGTTGAGAGGCTAGCGGGAAAGGGGGAGCAGTACTTC
CSVERLAGKGEQYF
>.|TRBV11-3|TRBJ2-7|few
TGTGCCAGCAGCGCGACTAGACCGAGCCCCTACGAGCAGTACTTC
CASSATRPSPYEQYF
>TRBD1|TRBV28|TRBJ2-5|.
TGTGCCAGCAGGACCGGGACAGGGGTTAAAGAGACCCAGTACTTC
CASRTGTGVKETQYF
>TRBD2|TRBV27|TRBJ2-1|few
TGTGCCAGCAGTTTACTAGCGGGTAGGAATGAGCAGTTCTTC
CASSLLAGRNEQFF
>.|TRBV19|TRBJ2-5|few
TGTGCCAGTAGTATAGAGGGCGGGACCTGGGAGACCCAGTACTTC
CASSIEGGTWETQYF
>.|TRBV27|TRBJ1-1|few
TGTGCCAGCCGCCCTTGGGGGGAGTTAGAACCTCTAGCTTTCTTT
CASRPWGELEPLAFF
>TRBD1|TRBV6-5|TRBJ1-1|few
TGTGCCAGCAGTTACAGCGGACAGGGTGGTAGAGCTTTCTTT
CASSYSGQGGRAFF
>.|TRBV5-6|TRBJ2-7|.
TGTGCCAGCAATACCAGGGGCCTAACGTCCTACGAGCAGTACTTC
CASNTRGLTSYEQYF
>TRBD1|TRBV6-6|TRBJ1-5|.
TGTGCCAGCAGTTCGGGACAGAGACGGCCCCAGCATTTT
CASSSGQRRPQHF
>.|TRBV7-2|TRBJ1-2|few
TGTGCCAGCAGCTTACTCGGGGTGGGGGCTGGCTACACCTTC
CASSLLGVGAGYTF